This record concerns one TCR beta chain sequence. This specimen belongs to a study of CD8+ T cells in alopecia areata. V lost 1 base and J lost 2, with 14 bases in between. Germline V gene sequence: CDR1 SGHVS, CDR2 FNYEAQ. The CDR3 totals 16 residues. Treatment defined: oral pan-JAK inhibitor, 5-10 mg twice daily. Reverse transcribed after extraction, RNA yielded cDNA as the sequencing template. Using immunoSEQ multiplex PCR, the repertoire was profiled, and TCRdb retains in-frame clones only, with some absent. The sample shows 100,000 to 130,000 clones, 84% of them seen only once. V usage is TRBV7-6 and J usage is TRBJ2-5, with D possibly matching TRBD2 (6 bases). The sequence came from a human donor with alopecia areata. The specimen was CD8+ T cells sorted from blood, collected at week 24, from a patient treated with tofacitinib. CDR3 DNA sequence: TGTGCCAGCAGCTTAGTGGCAGGGAGGCTTCAAGAGACCCAGTACTTC. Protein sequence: CASSLVAGRLQETQYF.